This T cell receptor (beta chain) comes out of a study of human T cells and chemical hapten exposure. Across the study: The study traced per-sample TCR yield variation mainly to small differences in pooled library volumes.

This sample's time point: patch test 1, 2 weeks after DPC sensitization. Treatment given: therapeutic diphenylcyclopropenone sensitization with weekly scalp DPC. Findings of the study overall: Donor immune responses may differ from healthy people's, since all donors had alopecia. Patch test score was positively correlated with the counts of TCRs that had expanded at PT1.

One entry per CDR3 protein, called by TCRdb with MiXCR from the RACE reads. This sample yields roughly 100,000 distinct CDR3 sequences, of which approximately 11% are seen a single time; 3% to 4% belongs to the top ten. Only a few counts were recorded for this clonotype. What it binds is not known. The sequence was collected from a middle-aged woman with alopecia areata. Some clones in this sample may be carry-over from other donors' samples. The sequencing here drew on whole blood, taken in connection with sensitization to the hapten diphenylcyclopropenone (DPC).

The chain's CDR3 is CASSGYPMNTEAFF. For the CDR3, the DNA is TGTGCCAGCAGCGGTTATCCGATGAACACTGAAGCTTTCTTT. The chain is built from TRBV27 and TRBJ1-1; D gene uncertain. The CDR3 spans 14 residues. Looked up from germline, CDR1 is MNHEY and CDR2 is SMNVEV (reference sequence). V dropped 6 bases and J dropped 0 bases, with 11 bases sitting between them.